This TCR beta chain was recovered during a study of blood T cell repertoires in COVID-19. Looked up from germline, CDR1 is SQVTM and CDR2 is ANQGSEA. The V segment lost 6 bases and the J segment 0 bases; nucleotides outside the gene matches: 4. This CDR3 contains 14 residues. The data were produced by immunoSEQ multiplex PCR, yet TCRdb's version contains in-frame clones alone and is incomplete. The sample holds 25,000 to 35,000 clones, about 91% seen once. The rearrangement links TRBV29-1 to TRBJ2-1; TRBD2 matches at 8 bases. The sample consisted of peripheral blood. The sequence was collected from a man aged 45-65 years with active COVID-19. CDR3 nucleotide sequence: TGCAGCGTAGTCGGGACTAGCTCCTACAATGAGCAGTTCTTC. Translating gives CSVVGTSSYNEQFF.